This T cell receptor beta chain was retrieved from a study of beta chain features in type 1 diabetes. The whole isolated RNA underwent reverse transcription, so sequencing captured expressed TCRB transcripts. Profiling relied on immunoSEQ multiplex PCR, and the TCRdb table lists in-frame clones only, not all of them. The sample lists some 250,000 clones, approximately 15% occurring once. Study-level results: Researchers report that Type 1 diabetes patients had moderately but significantly shorter TCRB CDR3s across all four CD4+ subsets.

This CDR3 is 17 amino acids long. Germline V gene data show CDR1 as SGHRS and CDR2 as YFSETQ. The junction had 13 bases not matched to a gene; V was cut back by 2 bases and J by 6 bases. Concerning this clone: Its specificity is unknown.

V and J are TRBV5-1 and TRBJ2-7, with 11 bases lining up with TRBD2. This TCR derives from a man aged 30-40 years with type 1 diabetes. Specimen: naive CD4+ T cells from blood. The CDR3 loop is CASSFRGTSGGATEQYF. The CDR3 region has the DNA TGCGCCAGCAGCTTTCGCGGGACTAGCGGAGGGGCGACCGAGCAGTACTTC.